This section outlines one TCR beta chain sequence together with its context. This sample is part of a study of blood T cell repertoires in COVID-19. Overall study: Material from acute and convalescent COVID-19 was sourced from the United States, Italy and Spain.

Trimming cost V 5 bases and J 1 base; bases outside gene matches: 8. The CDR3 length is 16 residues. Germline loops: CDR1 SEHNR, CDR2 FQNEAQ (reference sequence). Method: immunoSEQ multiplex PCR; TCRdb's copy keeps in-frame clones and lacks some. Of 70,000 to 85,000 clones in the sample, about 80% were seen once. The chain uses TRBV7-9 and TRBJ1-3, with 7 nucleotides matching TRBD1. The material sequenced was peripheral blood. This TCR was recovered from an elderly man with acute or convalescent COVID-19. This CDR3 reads CASSIDRAGSGNTIYF. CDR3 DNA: TGTGCCAGCAGCATCGACAGGGCGGGTTCTGGAAACACCATATATTTT.